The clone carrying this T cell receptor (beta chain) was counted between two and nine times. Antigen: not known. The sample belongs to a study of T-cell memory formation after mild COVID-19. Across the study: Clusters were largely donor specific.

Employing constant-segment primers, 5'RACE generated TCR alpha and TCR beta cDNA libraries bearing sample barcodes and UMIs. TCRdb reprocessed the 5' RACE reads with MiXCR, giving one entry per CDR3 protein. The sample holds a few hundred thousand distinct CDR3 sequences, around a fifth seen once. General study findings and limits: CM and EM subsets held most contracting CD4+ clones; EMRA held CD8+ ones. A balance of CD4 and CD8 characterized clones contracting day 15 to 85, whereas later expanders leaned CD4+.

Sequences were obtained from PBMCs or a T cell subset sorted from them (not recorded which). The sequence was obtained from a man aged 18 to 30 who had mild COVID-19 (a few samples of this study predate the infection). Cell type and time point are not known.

In nucleotides, the CDR3 is TGTGCCAGCAGAAAGGGCCAGGGCTGGCAAGAGACCCAGTACTTC. Encoded protein: CASRKGQGWQETQYF. The chain joins TRBV7-6 to TRBJ2-5, with a weak D call TRBD1 (5 bases). This CDR3 comprises 15 residues. V shed 6 bases and J shed 2 bases, with 16 bases lying between them. Germline lookup yields CDR1 SGHVS and CDR2 FNYEAQ.